The clone carrying this T cell receptor (beta chain) has ten or more counts. Its specificity is not known. The sample belongs to a study of T cells after posttransplantation cyclophosphamide. Findings of the study overall: Donor CD8+ memory clones often dominated recipient blood repertoires at later times.

The V gene lost 3 bases and the J gene lost 4 bases, with 12 bases spanning the gap. The germline V gene encodes CDR1 LNHDA and CDR2 SQIVND (reference sequence). The CDR3 totals 15 residues. This table comes from immunoSEQ multiplex PCR, and its TCRdb copy is limited to in-frame clones, with some not included. The table lists about 44,000 clones, no singletons, with about 2% in the top ten. This chain links TRBV19 with TRBJ1-4, with D unclear. Sequencing was carried out using PBMCs. The receptor comes from a middle-aged man in good health, CMV-negative, and a related stem cell transplant donor. The CDR3 reads CASSIAGGINEKLFF. CDR3 nucleotide sequence: TGTGCCAGTAGTATCGCCGGAGGGATTAATGAAAAACTGTTTTTT.